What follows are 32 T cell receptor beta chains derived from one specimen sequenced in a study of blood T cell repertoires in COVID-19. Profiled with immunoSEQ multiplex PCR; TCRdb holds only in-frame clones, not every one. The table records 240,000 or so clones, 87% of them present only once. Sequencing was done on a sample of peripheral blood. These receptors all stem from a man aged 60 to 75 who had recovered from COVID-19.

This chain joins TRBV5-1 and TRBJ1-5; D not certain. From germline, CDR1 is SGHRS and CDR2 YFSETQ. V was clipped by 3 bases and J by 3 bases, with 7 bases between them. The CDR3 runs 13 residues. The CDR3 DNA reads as TGCGCCAGCAGCTCCGACATCAATCAGCCCCAGCATTTT. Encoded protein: CASSSDINQPQHF.

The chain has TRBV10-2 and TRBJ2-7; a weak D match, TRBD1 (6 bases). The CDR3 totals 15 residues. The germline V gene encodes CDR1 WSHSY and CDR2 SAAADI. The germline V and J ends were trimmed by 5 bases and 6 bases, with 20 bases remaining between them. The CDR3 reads CASSLGKQGIGEQYV. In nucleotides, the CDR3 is TGCGCCAGCAGTCTGGGAAAACAGGGTATCGGCGAGCAGTACGTC.

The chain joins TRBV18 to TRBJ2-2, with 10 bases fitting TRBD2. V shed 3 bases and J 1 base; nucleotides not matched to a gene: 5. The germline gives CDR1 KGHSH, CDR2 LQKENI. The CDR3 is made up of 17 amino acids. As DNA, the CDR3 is TGTGCCAGCTCACCCCTCAGACTAGCGGGGAACACCGGGGAGCTGTTTTTT. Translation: CASSPLRLAGNTGELFF.

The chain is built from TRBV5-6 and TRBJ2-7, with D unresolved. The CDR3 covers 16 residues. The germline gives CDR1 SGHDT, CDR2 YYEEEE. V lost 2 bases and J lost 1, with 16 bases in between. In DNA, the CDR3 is TGTGCCAGCAGCTTCCTTTCGTTCCACGGGTCCTACGAGCAGTACTTC. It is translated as CASSFLSFHGSYEQYF.

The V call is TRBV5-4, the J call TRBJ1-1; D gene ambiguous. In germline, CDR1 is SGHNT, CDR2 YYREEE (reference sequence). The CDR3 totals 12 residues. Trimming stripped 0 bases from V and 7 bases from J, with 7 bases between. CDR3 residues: CASSLDYGEAFF. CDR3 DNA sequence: TGTGCCAGCAGCTTGGATTACGGTGAAGCTTTCTTT.

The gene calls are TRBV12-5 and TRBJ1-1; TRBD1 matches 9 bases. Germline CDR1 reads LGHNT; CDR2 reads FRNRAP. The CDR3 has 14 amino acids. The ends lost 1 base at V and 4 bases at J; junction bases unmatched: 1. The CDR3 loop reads CASGLGQGGTEAFF. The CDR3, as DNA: TGTGCTAGTGGTTTGGGACAGGGGGGCACTGAAGCTTTCTTT.

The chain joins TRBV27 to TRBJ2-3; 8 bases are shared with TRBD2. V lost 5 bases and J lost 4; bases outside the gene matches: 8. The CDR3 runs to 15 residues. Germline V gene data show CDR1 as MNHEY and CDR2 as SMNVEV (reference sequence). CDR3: CASSHKGLESDTQYF. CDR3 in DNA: TGTGCCAGCAGTCATAAGGGACTAGAGTCAGATACGCAGTATTTT.

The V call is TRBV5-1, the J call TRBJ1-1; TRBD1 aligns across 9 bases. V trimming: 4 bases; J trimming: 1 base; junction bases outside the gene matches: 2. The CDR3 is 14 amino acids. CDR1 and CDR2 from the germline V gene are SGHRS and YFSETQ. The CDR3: CASSPDRGNTEAFF. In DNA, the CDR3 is TGCGCCAGCAGCCCGGACAGGGGGAACACTGAAGCTTTCTTT.

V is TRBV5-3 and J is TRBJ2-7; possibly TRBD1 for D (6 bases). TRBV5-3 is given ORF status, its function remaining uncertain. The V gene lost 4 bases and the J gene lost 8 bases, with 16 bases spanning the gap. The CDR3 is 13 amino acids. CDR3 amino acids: CARSGKQGIQQYF. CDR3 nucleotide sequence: TGTGCCAGAAGCGGAAAACAGGGTATCCAGCAGTACTTC.

CDR3 coding DNA: TGTGCCAGCAGCCAAACAGGGTCGGGCGCTCAGCCCCAGCATTTT. This sequence encodes CASSQTGSGAQPQHF. The rearrangement joins TRBV3-1 (or the pseudogene TRBV3-2) to TRBJ1-5; possible D gene TRBD1, 6 bases. The CDR3 consists of 15 residues. Germline V gene sequence: CDR1 LGHDT, CDR2 YNNKEL (reference sequence). Trimming pared 2 bases from V and 6 bases from J, leaving 14 bases between.

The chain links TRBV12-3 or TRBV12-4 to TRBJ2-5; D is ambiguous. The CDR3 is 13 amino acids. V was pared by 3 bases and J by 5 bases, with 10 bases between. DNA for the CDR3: TGTGCCAGCAGTTTGAGACTTTGGGAGACCCAGTACTTC. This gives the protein CASSLRLWETQYF.

In nucleotides, the CDR3 is TGCGCCAGCATGCCGGGGGAGAGCACAGATACGCAGTATTTT. It encodes CASMPGESTDTQYF. This chain links TRBV5-1 with TRBJ2-3; possibly TRBD2 for D (6 bases). CDR1 and CDR2 (germline): SGHRS, YFSETQ. The V and J ends lost 6 bases and 0 bases respectively, with 11 bases between them. This CDR3 is 14 amino acids long.

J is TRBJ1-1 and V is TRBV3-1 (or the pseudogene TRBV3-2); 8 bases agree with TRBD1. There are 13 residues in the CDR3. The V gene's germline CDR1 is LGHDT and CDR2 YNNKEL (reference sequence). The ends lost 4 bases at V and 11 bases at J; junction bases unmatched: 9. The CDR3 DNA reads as TGTGCCAGCAGCCCGGGGACAGGTCGCCCCGCTTTCTTT. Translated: CASSPGTGRPAFF.

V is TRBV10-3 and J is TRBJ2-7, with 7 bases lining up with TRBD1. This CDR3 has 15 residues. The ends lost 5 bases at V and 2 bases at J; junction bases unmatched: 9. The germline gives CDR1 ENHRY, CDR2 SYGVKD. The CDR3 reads CAISRDSLLTYEQYF. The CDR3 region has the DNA TGTGCCATCAGTAGGGACAGCCTTTTGACCTACGAGCAGTACTTC.

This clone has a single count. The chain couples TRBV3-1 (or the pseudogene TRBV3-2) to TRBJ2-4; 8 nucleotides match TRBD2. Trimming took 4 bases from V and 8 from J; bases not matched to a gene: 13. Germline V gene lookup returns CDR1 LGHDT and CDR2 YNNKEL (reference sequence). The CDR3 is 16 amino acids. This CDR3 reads CASSRAGDSKLDIQYF. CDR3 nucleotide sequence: TGTGCCAGCAGCCGAGCGGGGGACTCGAAATTAGACATTCAGTACTTC.

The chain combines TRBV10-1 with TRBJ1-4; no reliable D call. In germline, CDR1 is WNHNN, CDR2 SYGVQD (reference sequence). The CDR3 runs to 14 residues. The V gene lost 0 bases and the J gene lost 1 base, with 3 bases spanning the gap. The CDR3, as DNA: TGCGCCAGCAGTGAGTCCCTAACTAATGAAAAACTGTTTTTT. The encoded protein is CASSESLTNEKLFF.

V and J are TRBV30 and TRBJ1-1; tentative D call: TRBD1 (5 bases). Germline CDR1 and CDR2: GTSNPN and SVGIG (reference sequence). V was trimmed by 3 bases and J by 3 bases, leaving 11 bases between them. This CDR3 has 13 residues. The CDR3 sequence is CAWRRGGDTEAFF. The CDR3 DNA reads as TGTGCCTGGAGGCGGGGGGGGGACACTGAAGCTTTCTTT.

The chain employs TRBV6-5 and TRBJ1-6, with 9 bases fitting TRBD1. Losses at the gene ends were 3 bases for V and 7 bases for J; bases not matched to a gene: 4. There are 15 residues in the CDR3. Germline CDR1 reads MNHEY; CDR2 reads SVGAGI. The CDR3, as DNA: TGTGCCAGCAGTTATTATGACAGGGGGAATTCACCCCTCCACTTT. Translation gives CASSYYDRGNSPLHF.

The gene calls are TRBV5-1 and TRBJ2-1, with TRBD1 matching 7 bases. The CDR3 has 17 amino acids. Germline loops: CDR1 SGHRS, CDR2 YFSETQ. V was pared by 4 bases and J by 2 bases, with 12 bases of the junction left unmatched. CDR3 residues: CASSPGSTGQPYNEQFF. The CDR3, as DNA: TGCGCCAGCAGCCCCGGGTCGACAGGGCAGCCCTACAATGAGCAGTTCTTC.

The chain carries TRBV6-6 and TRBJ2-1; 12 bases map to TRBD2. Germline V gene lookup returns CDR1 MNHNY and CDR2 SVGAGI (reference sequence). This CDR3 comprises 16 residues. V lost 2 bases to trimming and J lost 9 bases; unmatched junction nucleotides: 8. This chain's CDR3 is CASSYDRLAGVGEQFF. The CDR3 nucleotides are TGTGCCAGCAGTTACGATCGACTAGCGGGGGTTGGTGAGCAGTTCTTC.

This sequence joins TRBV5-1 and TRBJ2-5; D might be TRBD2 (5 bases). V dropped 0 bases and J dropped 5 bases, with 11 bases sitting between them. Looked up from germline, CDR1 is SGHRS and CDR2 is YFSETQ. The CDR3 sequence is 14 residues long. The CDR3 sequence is CASSLDGRMETQYF. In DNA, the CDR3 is TGCGCCAGCAGCTTGGATGGGAGAATGGAGACCCAGTACTTC.

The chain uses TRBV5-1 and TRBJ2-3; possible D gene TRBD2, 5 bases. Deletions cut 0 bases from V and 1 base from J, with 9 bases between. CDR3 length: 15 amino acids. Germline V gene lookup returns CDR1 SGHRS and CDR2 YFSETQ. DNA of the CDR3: TGCGCCAGCAGCTTGGAGGACGGGGGCACAGATACGCAGTATTTT. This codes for CASSLEDGGTDTQYF.

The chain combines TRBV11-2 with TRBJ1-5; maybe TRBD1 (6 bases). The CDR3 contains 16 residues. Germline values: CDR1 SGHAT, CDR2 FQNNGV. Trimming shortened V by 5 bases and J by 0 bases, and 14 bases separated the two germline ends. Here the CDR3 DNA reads TGTGCCAGCAGCCCCGGGACACATTATAGCAATCAGCCCCAGCATTTT. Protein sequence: CASSPGTHYSNQPQHF.

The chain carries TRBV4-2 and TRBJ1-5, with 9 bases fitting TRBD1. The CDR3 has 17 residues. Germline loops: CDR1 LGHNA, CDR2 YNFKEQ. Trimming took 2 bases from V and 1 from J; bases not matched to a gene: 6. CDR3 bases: TGTGCCAGCAGCCAATACCACGGGACAGGGAGCAATCAGCCCCAGCATTTT. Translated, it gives CASSQYHGTGSNQPQHF.

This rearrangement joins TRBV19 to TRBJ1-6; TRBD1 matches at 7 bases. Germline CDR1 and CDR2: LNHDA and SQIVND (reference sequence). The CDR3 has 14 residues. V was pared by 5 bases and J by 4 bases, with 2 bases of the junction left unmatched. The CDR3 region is CASSAGQYNSPLHF. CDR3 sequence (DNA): TGTGCCAGTAGTGCGGGACAGTATAATTCACCCCTCCACTTT.

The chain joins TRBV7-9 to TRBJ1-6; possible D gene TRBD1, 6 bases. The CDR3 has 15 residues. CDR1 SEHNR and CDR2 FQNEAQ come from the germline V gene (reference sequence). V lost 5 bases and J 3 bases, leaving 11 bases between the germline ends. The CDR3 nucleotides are TGTGCCAGCAGCCGGGACAATTTCTATAATTCACCCCTCCACTTT. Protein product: CASSRDNFYNSPLHF.

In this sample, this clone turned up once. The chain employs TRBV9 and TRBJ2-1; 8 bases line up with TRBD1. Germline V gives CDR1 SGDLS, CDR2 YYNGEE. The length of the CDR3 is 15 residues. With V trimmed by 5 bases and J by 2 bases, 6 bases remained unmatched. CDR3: CASSYTGGPYNEQFF. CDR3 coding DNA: TGTGCCAGCAGTTATACAGGGGGACCCTACAATGAGCAGTTCTTC.

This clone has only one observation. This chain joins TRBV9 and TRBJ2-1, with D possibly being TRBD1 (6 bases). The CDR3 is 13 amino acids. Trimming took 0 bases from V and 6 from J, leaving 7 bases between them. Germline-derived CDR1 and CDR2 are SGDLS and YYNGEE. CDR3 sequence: CASSVGGGNEQFF. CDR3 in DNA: TGTGCCAGCAGCGTAGGAGGGGGCAATGAGCAGTTCTTC.

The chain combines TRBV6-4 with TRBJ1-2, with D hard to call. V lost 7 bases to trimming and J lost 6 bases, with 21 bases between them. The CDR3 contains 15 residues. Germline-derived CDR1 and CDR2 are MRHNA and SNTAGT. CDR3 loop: CASTARVSLFDGYTF. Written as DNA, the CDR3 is TGTGCCAGCACCGCACGGGTCTCCCTTTTCGATGGCTACACCTTC.

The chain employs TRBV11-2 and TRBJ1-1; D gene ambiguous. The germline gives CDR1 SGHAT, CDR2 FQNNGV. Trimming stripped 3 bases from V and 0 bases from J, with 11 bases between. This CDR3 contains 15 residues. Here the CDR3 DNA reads TGTGCCAGCAGCTTCGGTCGCGTTTTGAACACTGAAGCTTTCTTT. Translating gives CASSFGRVLNTEAFF.

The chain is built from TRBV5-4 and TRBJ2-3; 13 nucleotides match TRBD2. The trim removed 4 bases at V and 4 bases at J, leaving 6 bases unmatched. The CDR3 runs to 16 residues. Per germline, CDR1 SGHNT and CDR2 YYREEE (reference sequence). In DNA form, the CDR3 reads TGTGCCAGCAGCATCACTAGCGGGGGGGCAGCAGATACGCAGTATTTT. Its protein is CASSITSGGAADTQYF.

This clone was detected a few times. The CDR3 region has the DNA TGTGCCAGCAACAGGGAAGGCGATCAGCCCCAGCATTTT. Residues: CASNREGDQPQHF. This sequence joins TRBV2 and TRBJ1-5; D might be TRBD1 (6 bases). Trimming took 7 bases from V and 5 from J, leaving 12 bases between them. Germline V gene sequence: CDR1 SNHLY, CDR2 FYNNEI. This CDR3 has 13 amino acids.